The next 16 T cell receptor beta chains were all read from a single sample in a study of beta chain features in type 1 diabetes. All of the isolated RNA was reverse transcribed, so expressed TCRB transcripts were sequenced. Sequencing used immunoSEQ multiplex PCR; TCRdb keeps in-frame clones, though not all of them. Among some 300,000 clones, around 7.8% were seen once, and the ten largest hold more than 1%. The sequenced sample consisted of central memory CD4+ T cells from blood. The receptor set was obtained from a woman aged 18 to 35 in good health.

This clone has just a few counts. The chain uses TRBV7-2 and TRBJ1-2, with unresolved D. Germline CDR1 SGHTA, CDR2 FQGNSA. Trimming stripped 4 bases from V and 3 bases from J, with 9 bases between. The CDR3 is 13 residues long. The CDR3 DNA is TGTGCCAGCAGCTCTGACTTGGACTATGGCTACACCTTC. Amino acids: CASSSDLDYGYTF.

This clone was observed a handful of times. The CDR3 loop reads CASSPRTSGTTYNEQFF. In DNA, the CDR3 is TGTGCCAGCTCACCCCGGACTAGCGGGACAACCTACAATGAGCAGTTCTTC. This chain connects TRBV18 to TRBJ2-1; 12 bases agree with TRBD2. Germline CDR1 KGHSH, CDR2 LQKENI. This CDR3 is built from 17 residues. V lost 3 bases, J lost 2 bases, and 5 bases stayed unmatched.

This chain connects TRBV6-8 to TRBJ2-7, with TRBD2 identical over 9 bases. With V trimmed by 7 bases and J by 3 bases, 7 bases remained unmatched. The germline V gene encodes CDR1 MNHGY and CDR2 SAAAGT. This CDR3 comprises 14 residues. The CDR3 protein is CASNPSSGSYEQYF. CDR3 DNA sequence: TGTGCCAGCAATCCCAGTAGCGGGAGCTACGAGCAGTACTTC.

V and J are TRBV9 and TRBJ2-5; maybe TRBD1 (5 bases). The CDR3 consists of 17 residues. The V end was cut by 0 bases, the J end by 4 bases, with 19 bases between. Germline CDR1 SGDLS, CDR2 YYNGEE. The CDR3 bases are TGTGCCAGCAGCGTAGAGAAAGGGGCTGGTTTTGGAGAGACCCAGTACTTC. As protein: CASSVEKGAGFGETQYF.

In its sample, this clone was seen a few times. This chain connects TRBV30 to TRBJ1-2, with 9 bases fitting TRBD1. Trimming removed 7 bases from V and 8 bases from J; junction bases left unmatched: 8. The CDR3 is 12 residues long. Germline V gives CDR1 GTSNPN, CDR2 SVGIG (reference sequence). The chain's CDR3 is CASTGGPVGYTF. As DNA, the CDR3 is TGTGCCTCGACAGGGGGTCCAGTCGGCTACACCTTC.

This clone was counted ten times or more. V gene TRBV9 combines with J gene TRBJ2-2; maybe TRBD2 (6 bases). This CDR3 is 15 amino acids long. Germline CDR1 SGDLS, CDR2 YYNGEE. V lost 0 bases and J 5 bases, leaving 11 bases between the germline ends. The CDR3 is CASSVEGGITGELFF. CDR3 coding DNA: TGTGCCAGCAGCGTAGAGGGAGGTATTACCGGGGAGCTGTTTTTT.

The chain links TRBV5-1 to TRBJ2-7; 9 bases agree with TRBD1. The CDR3 length is 13 residues. Germline V gene data show CDR1 as SGHRS and CDR2 as YFSETQ. The V gene end was trimmed by 5 bases and the J gene end by 8 bases; junction bases not matched to a gene: 8. The CDR3 protein is CASSSPGQGKQYF. CDR3 DNA sequence: TGCGCCAGCAGTTCCCCGGGACAGGGCAAGCAGTACTTC.

This clone came up a few times. The chain has TRBV2 and TRBJ1-2; TRBD1 might be the D (6 bases). The V gene lost 6 bases and the J gene lost 4 bases, with 24 bases spanning the gap. Per germline, CDR1 SNHLY and CDR2 FYNNEI. The CDR3 runs to 17 residues. The CDR3 nucleotides are TGTGCCAGCAGCCTCGGTGGTTTGGCAGGGGTGAGCTATGGCTACACCTTC. This encodes CASSLGGLAGVSYGYTF. Filled out from reference TRBV2 and TRBJ1-2, the complete variable domain reads EPEVTQTPSHQVTQMGQEVILRCVPISNHLYFYWYRQILGQKVEFLVSFYNNEISEKSEIFDDQFSVERPDGSNFTLKIRSTKLEDSAMYFCASSLGGLAGVSYGYTFGSGTRLTVV.

This clone was seen many times. The CDR3 loop is CASSPRAGGNGYTF. The CDR3, as DNA: TGCGCCAGCAGCCCCCGGGCAGGAGGGAATGGCTACACCTTC. This sequence joins TRBV5-1 and TRBJ1-2; D remains ambiguous. This CDR3 comprises 14 residues. Deletions cut 4 bases from V and 6 bases from J, with 16 bases between. Per the germline V gene, CDR1 is SGHRS and CDR2 is YFSETQ.

This clone occurred many times. This chain connects TRBV23-1 to TRBJ2-2, with 7 bases matching TRBD1. TRBV23-1 qualifies as an ORF whose function is uncertain. The CDR3 covers 19 residues. The J segment lost 0 bases and the V segment lost 4 bases, leaving 14 bases of the junction unmatched. CDR3 DNA: TGCGCCAGCAGTCCTAATCAAAAGACAGGGCCAACGAACACCGGGGAGCTGTTTTTT. Protein sequence: CASSPNQKTGPTNTGELFF.

The V call is TRBV5-1, the J call TRBJ2-5, with TRBD2 identical over 8 bases. Trimming at V came to 3 bases and at J to 1 base, leaving 2 bases not matched to a gene. The germline CDR1 and CDR2 sequences are SGHRS and YFSETQ. The CDR3 totals 14 residues. CDR3 in DNA: TGCGCCAGCAGCTCTGCGGGGGGCCAAGAGACCCAGTACTTC. It translates to CASSSAGGQETQYF.

There are a few counts of this clone. The chain's CDR3 is CASSLARHEQFF. CDR3 sequence (DNA): TGTGCCAGCAGCTTAGCACGTCATGAGCAGTTCTTC. The genes are TRBV7-2 and TRBJ2-1; D is unresolved. Germline CDR1 reads SGHTA; CDR2 reads FQGNSA. The V end was cut by 0 bases, the J end by 8 bases, with 5 bases between. There are 12 residues in the CDR3. The variable domain in full, completed from reference TRBV7-2 and TRBJ2-1, reads GAGVSQSPSNKVTEKGKDVELRCDPISGHTALYWYRQSLGQGLEFLIYFQGNSAPDKSGLPSDRFSAERTGGSVSTLTIQRTQQEDSAVYLCASSLARHEQFFGPGTRLTVL.

This clone was seen many times. The J gene is TRBJ1-1, the V gene TRBV7-8; D is possibly TRBD1 (5 bases). The V end was cut by 5 bases, the J end by 10 bases, with 14 bases between. From germline, CDR1 is SGHVS and CDR2 FQNEAQ. The CDR3 extends over 12 amino acids. The CDR3 nucleotides read TGTGCCAGCAGCACCTCGGGGCAGGTAGCTTTCTTT. Protein product: CASSTSGQVAFF.

The V gene is TRBV9, the J gene TRBJ2-5, with D perhaps TRBD2 (5 bases). The CDR3 loop spans 14 amino acids. CDR1 and CDR2 from the germline V gene are SGDLS and YYNGEE. V was pared by 0 bases and J by 7 bases, with 13 bases between. CDR3 in amino acids: CASSVAGLDGTQYF. Here the CDR3 DNA reads TGTGCCAGCAGCGTAGCGGGGTTAGATGGGACCCAGTACTTC.

In this sample, this clone turned up a few times. This chain links TRBV11-2 with TRBJ2-2; maybe TRBD2 (6 bases). V lost 0 bases to trimming and J lost 5 bases, with 13 bases between them. CDR1 and CDR2 from the germline V gene are SGHAT and FQNNGV. This CDR3 is 16 amino acids long. The CDR3 DNA is TGTGCCAGCAGCTTAGACCCCTCCGGGGGAACCGGGGAGCTGTTTTTT. It translates to CASSLDPSGGTGELFF.

The chain uses TRBV18 and TRBJ1-1; tentatively, D is TRBD1 (5 bases). The CDR3 totals 17 residues. V shed 6 bases and J shed 1 base, with 21 bases lying between them. Germline values: CDR1 KGHSH, CDR2 LQKENI. CDR3 in amino acids: CASSLHPPVGGNTEAFF. The DNA for the CDR3 is TGTGCCAGCTCGCTTCATCCTCCCGTGGGGGGGAACACTGAAGCTTTCTTT.